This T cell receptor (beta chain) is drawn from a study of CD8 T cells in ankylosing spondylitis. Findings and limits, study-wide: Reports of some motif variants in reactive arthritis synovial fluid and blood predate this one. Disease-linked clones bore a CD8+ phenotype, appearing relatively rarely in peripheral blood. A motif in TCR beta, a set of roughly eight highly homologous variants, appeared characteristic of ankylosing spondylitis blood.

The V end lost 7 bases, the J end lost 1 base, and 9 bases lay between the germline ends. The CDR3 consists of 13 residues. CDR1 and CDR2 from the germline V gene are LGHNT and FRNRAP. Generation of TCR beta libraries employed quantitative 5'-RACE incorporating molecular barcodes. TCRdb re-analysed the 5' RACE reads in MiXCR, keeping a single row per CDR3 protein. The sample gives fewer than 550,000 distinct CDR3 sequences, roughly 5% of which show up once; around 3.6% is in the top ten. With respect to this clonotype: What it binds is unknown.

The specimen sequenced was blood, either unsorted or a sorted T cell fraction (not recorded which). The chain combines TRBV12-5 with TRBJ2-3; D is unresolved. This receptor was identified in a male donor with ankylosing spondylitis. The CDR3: CASARSGTDTQYF. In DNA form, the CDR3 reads TGTGCTAGTGCCCGAAGCGGCACAGATACGCAGTATTTT.